The entry below gives a single T cell receptor (beta chain) sequence along with its context. This specimen belongs to a study of T cell changes during pregnancy in multiple sclerosis. Sequenced by immunoSEQ multiplex PCR; TCRdb stores in-frame clones only, minus some. The sample gives just under 100,000 clones, over 85% of which show up once; about 0.95% is in the top ten. Source: peripheral blood, taken after pregnancy. This TCR came from a female donor with multiple sclerosis, enrolled in a pregnancy study.

The CDR3 sequence is CASSFDRAPETQYF. Written as DNA, the CDR3 is TGCGCCAGCAGCTTTGACAGGGCCCCAGAGACCCAGTACTTC. The chain carries TRBV5-1 and TRBJ2-5, with 7 nucleotides matching TRBD1. Germline V gene lookup returns CDR1 SGHRS and CDR2 YFSETQ. The CDR3 has 14 amino acids. Trimming removed 2 bases from V and 4 bases from J; junction bases left unmatched: 5.